Following are 10 T cell receptor beta chains from one sample sequenced in a study of CD8+ T cells in alopecia areata. Once RNA had been extracted, it was reverse transcribed into cDNA to act as the sequencing template. Libraries were prepared by immunoSEQ multiplex PCR; TCRdb keeps only in-frame clonotypes and omits some of them. Here the sample spans 120,000 or so clones, about 50% being singletons. What was sequenced was NKG2D-low CD8+ T cells sorted from blood. These receptors all come from a human donor with alopecia areata.

This rearrangement joins TRBV29-1 to TRBJ2-1, with 7 bases lining up with TRBD2. Losses at the gene ends were 5 bases for V and 8 bases for J; bases not matched to a gene: 6. CDR1 is SQVTM, CDR2 ANQGSEA, per germline. The CDR3 consists of 12 residues. The CDR3 reads CSVPTSSHEQFF. The CDR3 DNA follows: TGCAGCGTTCCGACTAGCTCCCATGAGCAGTTCTTC.

This clone was seen a single time. J is TRBJ2-1 and V is TRBV4-1, with 9 positions matching TRBD1. CDR1 is MGHRA, CDR2 YSYEKL, per germline. This CDR3 spans 17 amino acids. The junction had 8 bases not matched to a gene; V was cut back by 0 bases and J by 5 bases. CDR3 loop: CASSQEIPGQGDNEQFF. DNA of the CDR3: TGCGCCAGCAGCCAAGAAATACCGGGACAGGGCGACAATGAGCAGTTCTTC.

As to this clone: Other DNA sequences in this specimen translate into the identical CDR3. This chain joins TRBV29-1 and TRBJ2-7, with 9 positions matching TRBD1. Germline V gives CDR1 SQVTM, CDR2 ANQGSEA. V shed 4 bases and J 1 base; nucleotides not matched to a gene: 2. The CDR3 spans 13 residues. The chain's CDR3 is CSVVGQGSYEQYF. The DNA of the CDR3 is TGCAGCGTTGTAGGACAGGGGTCCTACGAGCAGTACTTC.

The chain joins TRBV30 to TRBJ1-1, with TRBD1 matching 9 bases. The CDR3 contains 15 residues. V was clipped by 0 bases and J by 3 bases; unmatched bases: 5. Per the germline V gene, CDR1 is GTSNPN and CDR2 is SVGIG (reference sequence). The CDR3 coding sequence is TGTGCCTGGAGTGTATGGACAGGGGTTGACACTGAAGCTTTCTTT. It is translated as CAWSVWTGVDTEAFF.

The chain links TRBV29-1 to TRBJ2-1, with D hard to call. The CDR3 sequence is 12 residues long. The germline CDR1 and CDR2 sequences are SQVTM and ANQGSEA. V dropped 2 bases and J dropped 9 bases, with 11 bases sitting between them. The CDR3 spells CSVETFPSEQFF. DNA for the CDR3: TGCAGCGTTGAAACGTTCCCCAGTGAGCAGTTCTTC.

This clone was seen more than once but under ten times. The rearrangement links TRBV5-6 to TRBJ1-1, with D perhaps matching TRBD1 (6 bases). V shed 4 bases and J shed 3 bases, with 13 bases lying between them. CDR3 length: 14 amino acids. The germline V gene has CDR1 SGHDT and CDR2 YYEEEE. Written as DNA, the CDR3 is TGTGCCAGCAGCCGTACAGGGTGGGACACTGAAGCTTTCTTT. The encoded protein is CASSRTGWDTEAFF.

This sequence joins TRBV5-4 and TRBJ2-5; TRBD2 agrees at 8 bases. Per germline, CDR1 SGHNT and CDR2 YYREEE (reference sequence). The CDR3 runs to 17 residues. The J segment lost 5 bases and the V segment lost 1 base, leaving 13 bases of the junction unmatched. DNA for the CDR3: TGTGCCAGCAGCTTGTCCGATCCTAGGGCGGGAGGCGAGACCCAGTACTTC. The encoded protein is CASSLSDPRAGGETQYF.

The genes are TRBV7-2 and TRBJ2-1; TRBD1 might be the D (6 bases). Per germline, CDR1 SGHTA and CDR2 FQGNSA. With 4 bases removed from V and 8 bases from J, the gap between germline ends came to 15 bases. This CDR3 comprises 14 residues. CDR3 sequence: CASSSRTVLDEQFF. DNA of the CDR3: TGTGCCAGCAGCTCTCGGACAGTTCTCGATGAGCAGTTCTTC.

A few counts support this clone. The rearrangement joins TRBV25-1 to TRBJ1-3; no clear D gene. V was pared by 4 bases and J by 6 bases, with 7 bases between. CDR3 length: 12 amino acids. The germline V gene has CDR1 MGHDK and CDR2 SYGVNS. The CDR3 reads CASSVTENTIYF. The DNA of the CDR3 is TGTGCCAGCAGTGTTACGGAAAACACCATATATTTT.

This sequence joins TRBV27 and TRBJ2-1, with 7 nucleotides matching TRBD1. From germline, CDR1 is MNHEY and CDR2 SMNVEV (reference sequence). This CDR3 is built from 17 residues. Trimming removed 3 bases from V and 5 bases from J; junction bases left unmatched: 13. The CDR3 region has the DNA TGTGCCAGCAGTTTCCACTATGCTAGGGGGCGGGACAATGAGCAGTTCTTC. Its translation: CASSFHYARGRDNEQFF.